Here is one T cell receptor beta chain with its context. As yet, its antigen is unknown. The CDR3 is 15 residues long. Germline assignment: CDR1 MGHRA and CDR2 YSYEKL. Trimming pared 4 bases from V and 2 bases from J, leaving 12 bases between. The data belong to a study of blood T cells in healthy people across ages. Study conclusions and caveats: Long-lived donors carried more naive CD4+ cells and greater diversity than aged donors. The CMV status of each donor remained undetermined, and this could have confounded shifts in expanded clonotypes. Per million T cells, the diversity of TCR beta decreased roughly linearly as age advanced.

Using a J-beta primer mix together with a sample-barcoded 5' primer, a second PCR was run for roughly 7 to 12 cycles. TCRdb re-called the 5' RACE reads through MiXCR, storing one row per CDR3 protein. The data show 1.5 million to 2 million distinct CDR3 sequences, 30% to 40% seen once. The material sequenced was blood. V and J are TRBV4-1 and TRBJ2-1, with D maybe TRBD1 (6 bases). The clonotype originates from a human donor in good health. The CDR3 DNA is TGCGCCAGCAGCCCCCAGGGGTCGACCTACAATGAGCAGTTCTTC. The encoded protein is CASSPQGSTYNEQFF.